These T cell receptor beta chains were read from a single sample in a study of cytomegalovirus exposure and HLA in healthy donors. TCRdb's table, derived via immunoSEQ multiplex PCR, lists solely in-frame clones and lacks some. In the table there are about 160,000 clones, around 81% of which are singletons. The source material was PBMCs. Receptors were obtained from a woman aged 45 to 65 in good health and CMV-seronegative. The CDR3 runs from the conserved cysteine through the conserved F or W. Each record gives: J gene, clone size, V gene, D gene, CDR3 protein, CDR3 DNA. The D gene is left open where the match is weak. Some rows mark clone size as missing; the rest say once, few, many or name a class of expanded clone.

j_call: TRBJ2-7; clone_size: -; v_call: TRBV2; d_call: -; cdr3_aa: CASSEVLSSYEQYF; cdr3_nt: TGTGCCAGCAGTGAAGTGCTCAGCTCCTACGAGCAGTACTTC
j_call: TRBJ2-7; clone_size: -; v_call: TRBV7-2; d_call: TRBD2; cdr3_aa: CASSLGGAGGPYEQYF; cdr3_nt: TGTGCCAGCAGCTTAGGAGGAGCGGGGGGACCCTACGAGCAGTACTTC
j_call: TRBJ1-2; clone_size: -; v_call: TRBV19; d_call: -; cdr3_aa: CASSPETDSPYGYTF; cdr3_nt: TGTGCCAGTAGTCCCGAAACTGACAGCCCCTATGGCTACACCTTC
j_call: TRBJ1-5; clone_size: -; v_call: TRBV7-8; d_call: TRBD1; cdr3_aa: CASSARTGSNQPQHF; cdr3_nt: TGTGCCAGCAGCGCCCGGACAGGATCTAATCAGCCCCAGCATTTT
j_call: TRBJ2-5; clone_size: -; v_call: TRBV9; d_call: -; cdr3_aa: CASSLSGQETQYF; cdr3_nt: TGTGCCAGCAGCCTCAGTGGCCAAGAGACCCAGTACTTC
j_call: TRBJ2-1; clone_size: -; v_call: TRBV7-2; d_call: TRBD2; cdr3_aa: CASRPGVGRGGSEQFF; cdr3_nt: TGTGCCAGCAGACCCGGGGTAGGGCGGGGGGGCAGTGAGCAGTTCTTC
j_call: TRBJ2-3; clone_size: -; v_call: TRBV7-2; d_call: TRBD2; cdr3_aa: CASSEGWASGGESTDTQYF; cdr3_nt: TGTGCCAGCAGCGAGGGGTGGGCTAGCGGGGGGGAAAGCACAGATACGCAGTATTTT
j_call: TRBJ1-2; clone_size: -; v_call: TRBV6-1; d_call: TRBD1; cdr3_aa: CASSQPGTVYGYTF; cdr3_nt: TGTGCCAGCAGCCAACCAGGGACAGTTTATGGCTACACCTTC
j_call: TRBJ2-1; clone_size: -; v_call: TRBV11-3; d_call: TRBD2; cdr3_aa: CASSWRGGDNEQFF; cdr3_nt: TGTGCCAGCAGCTGGCGGGGGGGCGACAATGAGCAGTTCTTC
j_call: TRBJ1-6; clone_size: -; v_call: TRBV6-1; d_call: -; cdr3_aa: CASSEGEGHFYNSPLHF; cdr3_nt: TGTGCCAGCAGTGAAGGGGAAGGACACTTCTATAATTCACCCCTCCACTTT
j_call: TRBJ2-7; clone_size: -; v_call: TRBV27; d_call: TRBD2; cdr3_aa: CASSRGAYEQYF; cdr3_nt: TGTGCCAGCAGCCGGGGGGCCTACGAGCAGTACTTC
j_call: TRBJ2-2; clone_size: -; v_call: TRBV19; d_call: -; cdr3_aa: CASSFRGTGELFF; cdr3_nt: TGTGCCAGTAGTTTCAGGGGCACCGGGGAGCTGTTTTTT
j_call: TRBJ1-2; clone_size: -; v_call: TRBV28; d_call: TRBD1; cdr3_aa: CASSLRDRGPLNYGYTF; cdr3_nt: TGTGCCAGCAGTTTAAGGGACAGGGGGCCCTTAAACTATGGCTACACCTTC
j_call: TRBJ2-1; clone_size: -; v_call: TRBV19; d_call: TRBD2; cdr3_aa: CASSDRGLAGLSYNEQFF; cdr3_nt: TGTGCCAGTAGCGACAGGGGACTAGCGGGTTTATCTTACAATGAGCAGTTCTTC
j_call: TRBJ2-3; clone_size: -; v_call: TRBV15; d_call: -; cdr3_aa: CATSPETGTDITDTQYF; cdr3_nt: TGTGCCACCAGCCCCGAAACCGGGACTGATATCACAGATACGCAGTATTTT
j_call: TRBJ2-3; clone_size: few; v_call: TRBV5-1; d_call: -; cdr3_aa: CASSPGHPTDTQYF; cdr3_nt: TGCGCCAGCAGCCCCGGACACCCGACAGATACGCAGTATTTT
j_call: TRBJ2-6; clone_size: -; v_call: TRBV28; d_call: -; cdr3_aa: CASSLGFVRSGANVLTF; cdr3_nt: TGTGCCAGCAGTTTAGGTTTCGTGCGGTCTGGGGCCAACGTCCTGACTTTC
j_call: TRBJ2-5; clone_size: -; v_call: TRBV9; d_call: -; cdr3_aa: CASSVAGSQETQYF; cdr3_nt: TGTGCCAGCAGCGTAGCAGGCAGCCAAGAGACCCAGTACTTC
j_call: TRBJ1-2; clone_size: -; v_call: TRBV18; d_call: -; cdr3_aa: CASSLLASGYTF; cdr3_nt: TGTGCCAGCTCACTCTTGGCCAGTGGCTACACCTTC
j_call: TRBJ1-1; clone_size: -; v_call: TRBV6-1; d_call: -; cdr3_aa: CASSEAYDGRLARNTEAFF; cdr3_nt: TGTGCCAGCAGTGAAGCTTATGACGGACGACTAGCTCGTAACACTGAAGCTTTCTTT
j_call: TRBJ2-1; clone_size: -; v_call: TRBV5-5; d_call: TRBD1; cdr3_aa: CASSRGQGAWSEQFF; cdr3_nt: TGTGCCAGCAGCAGGGGACAGGGGGCTTGGAGTGAGCAGTTCTTC
j_call: TRBJ1-2; clone_size: -; v_call: TRBV7-9; d_call: TRBD1; cdr3_aa: CASSHRQGKGHGYTF; cdr3_nt: TGTGCCAGCAGCCACCGACAGGGAAAGGGCCATGGCTACACCTTC
j_call: TRBJ1-5; clone_size: -; v_call: TRBV19; d_call: TRBD1; cdr3_aa: CASSIIRDRDQPQHF; cdr3_nt: TGTGCCAGTAGTATTATCCGGGACAGGGATCAGCCCCAGCATTTT
j_call: TRBJ2-7; clone_size: -; v_call: TRBV4-2; d_call: -; cdr3_aa: CASSQAAGTSYEQYF; cdr3_nt: TGTGCCAGCAGCCAAGCCGCAGGTACCTCCTACGAGCAGTACTTC
j_call: TRBJ1-1; clone_size: -; v_call: TRBV5-8; d_call: -; cdr3_aa: CASSWGQVNTEAFF; cdr3_nt: TGTGCCAGCAGCTGGGGACAAGTAAACACTGAAGCTTTCTTT
j_call: TRBJ2-7; clone_size: few; v_call: TRBV11-1; d_call: TRBD2; cdr3_aa: CASSSAGGRSEQYF; cdr3_nt: TGTGCCAGCAGCTCAGCGGGGGGACGTTCTGAGCAGTACTTC
j_call: TRBJ1-2; clone_size: once; v_call: TRBV19; d_call: -; cdr3_aa: CASSISSYGYTF; cdr3_nt: TGTGCCAGTAGTATTTCCAGCTATGGCTACACCTTC
j_call: TRBJ1-2; clone_size: -; v_call: TRBV7-2; d_call: -; cdr3_aa: CASSLVGVGPYGYTF; cdr3_nt: TGTGCCAGCAGCTTAGTAGGGGTCGGACCGTATGGCTACACCTTC
j_call: TRBJ1-2; clone_size: -; v_call: TRBV6-5; d_call: TRBD1; cdr3_aa: CASSSAGGRGYTF; cdr3_nt: TGTGCCAGCAGTTCGGCAGGGGGTCGTGGCTACACCTTC
j_call: TRBJ1-5; clone_size: -; v_call: TRBV7-9; d_call: TRBD1; cdr3_aa: CASSLTGNHQPQHF; cdr3_nt: TGTGCCAGCAGTCTGACAGGGAACCACCAGCCCCAGCATTTT
j_call: TRBJ2-7; clone_size: -; v_call: TRBV6-4; d_call: TRBD1; cdr3_aa: CASSEDRGSYEQYF; cdr3_nt: TGTGCCAGCAGTGAGGACAGGGGGTCCTACGAGCAGTACTTC
j_call: TRBJ1-3; clone_size: -; v_call: TRBV7-2; d_call: -; cdr3_aa: CASSLGQVGNTIYF; cdr3_nt: TGTGCCAGCAGCTTAGGGCAGGTTGGAAACACCATATATTTT